This T cell receptor beta chain was sequenced for a study of beta chain features in type 1 diabetes. The study, taken as a whole, reports: Patients' naive, central memory and regulatory TCRB repertoires appeared more alike than those of healthy donors. Cells with high TCR expression could be over-represented by cDNA sequencing.

As to this clone: Its target is not known.

The whole isolated RNA underwent reverse transcription, so sequencing captured expressed TCRB transcripts. Profiling relied on immunoSEQ multiplex PCR, and the TCRdb table lists in-frame clones only, not all of them. This sample has 200,000 to 250,000 clones, with over 12% found just once. The source of this sequence is a woman aged 40-49 years in good health. Sequencing was carried out using naive CD4+ T cells from blood.

CDR3: CVRSQCLAGITHGELFF. CDR3 coding DNA: TGTGTCAGAAGCCAATGTCTAGCGGGGATCACACACGGGGAGCTGTTTTTT. The chain is built from TRBV7-5 and TRBJ2-2; the DNA was not compared with TRBD2, the D call given in the table. TRBV7-5 is labeled a pseudogene. This CDR3 region has 17 residues.